What follows is one T cell receptor (beta chain) and its context. The CDR3 is 14 residues long. In germline, CDR1 is SNHLY, CDR2 FYNNEI. V was trimmed by 5 bases and J by 7 bases, leaving 14 bases between them. Produced via immunoSEQ multiplex PCR; TCRdb's table is partial and in-frame only. The sample holds around 42,000 clones; around 86% are singletons and the top ten take roughly 40%. This entry belongs to a study of blood T cell repertoires in COVID-19. The genes are TRBV2 and TRBJ1-4; D call uncertain. The sample consisted of peripheral blood. This TCR derives from a woman aged 80 or over with acute or convalescent COVID-19. The CDR3 loop reads CASSTDGIGEKLFF. CDR3 coding DNA: TGTGCCAGCAGTACCGACGGGATAGGTGAAAAACTGTTTTTT. Variable domain in full (rest from reference TRBV2 and TRBJ1-4): EPEVTQTPSHQVTQMGQEVILRCVPISNHLYFYWYRQILGQKVEFLVSFYNNEISEKSEIFDDQFSVERPDGSNFTLKIRSTKLEDSAMYFCASSTDGIGEKLFFGSGTQLSVL.